The rows below give T cell receptor beta chains drawn from one sample of a study of T-cell memory formation after mild COVID-19. TCRdb redid the calling of the 5' RACE reads with MiXCR, one entry per CDR3 protein. The table shows a few hundred thousand distinct CDR3 sequences, with 25% to 30% occurring only once. Sequences were obtained from PBMCs or a T cell subset sorted from them (not recorded which). These receptor sequences come from an adult woman who had mild COVID-19 (a few samples of this study predate the infection). Cell type and time point are not known. Each CDR3 is given with its conserved first and last residue. D genes are given only for firm matches. Rows may omit the clone size; those that give it use once, few, many or a size class.

>TRBJ1-2|.|TRBD1|TRBV6-5
CASSYRSSGGDGYTF
TGTGCCAGCAGTTACAGGTCCTCAGGGGGAGACGGCTACACCTTC
>TRBJ2-3|few|.|TRBV5-1
CASSWVQGTDTQYF
TGCGCCAGCAGCTGGGTACAGGGCACAGATACGCAGTATTTT
>TRBJ2-5|.|.|TRBV2
CACSAGGQETQYF
TGTGCCTGCTCGGCCGGGGGCCAAGAGACCCAGTACTTC
>TRBJ2-1|.|TRBD2|TRBV7-3
CASSILPGLAGVNEQFF
TGTGCCAGCAGCATACTGCCGGGACTAGCGGGTGTCAATGAGCAGTTCTTC
>TRBJ1-2|.|TRBD1|TRBV29-1
CSVEDLQEGADYGYTF
TGCAGCGTTGAAGATCTTCAGGAGGGGGCGGACTATGGCTACACCTTC
>TRBJ2-2|.|TRBD1|TRBV5-5
CASSLSWDRANTGELFF
TGTGCCAGCAGCTTGTCGTGGGACAGGGCGAACACCGGGGAGCTGTTTTTT
>TRBJ2-3|.|.|TRBV20-1
CSARADRSPTTDTQYF
TGCAGTGCTAGAGCCGACAGGAGCCCAACCACAGATACGCAGTATTTT
>TRBJ1-5|many|.|TRBV12-3/TRBV12-4
CASSLREDQPQHF
TGTGCCAGCAGTTTGAGGGAGGATCAGCCCCAGCATTTT
>TRBJ2-7|few|.|TRBV7-9
CASSVVSSYEQYF
TGTGCCAGCAGCGTAGTAAGCTCCTACGAGCAGTACTTC
>TRBJ1-1|few|.|TRBV2
CASSAARVTEAFF
TGTGCCAGCAGTGCTGCCAGGGTCACTGAAGCTTTCTTT